The TCR beta chain described here comes from a study of T cells in Graves' hyperthyroidism and ophthalmopathy (dated by TCRdb to between 2019 and 2020). For the wider study: Peripheral blood was collected at initial diagnosis, before any treatment. The roughly 100 discovery patients were randomly split 7:3 into training and test sets. In addition, the study compared T-cell repertoires in thyroid tissue and in blood from roughly 6 Graves' hyperthyroidism patients. TCR V-J signatures able to tell the groups apart were searched for in a discovery cohort of 100 or so patients, of whom more than 40 had Graves' ophthalmopathy and around 58 had stable Graves' hyperthyroidism. Following sampling, methimazole starting at 30 mg daily was given to hyperthyroidism patients, and high-dose intravenous methylprednisolone was given to ophthalmopathy patients. The paper reports TCR Vbeta CDR3 sequencing of roughly 140 peripheral blood samples: under 45 ophthalmopathy, some 80 hyperthyroidism and roughly 17 progressor patients. Prospective prediction of ophthalmopathy was tested in an independent validation cohort consisting of about 20 hyperthyroidism patients and about 17 patients who later progressed to ophthalmopathy. On the study overall, not on this receptor specifically: Blood samples also contained most of the expanded thyroid clonotypes (frequency above 0.001), which suggests that blood repertoires may reflect thyroid immune responses. No statistical method was used to set the sample size in advance, and investigators knew the group allocation. In validation, the model predicted progression to ophthalmopathy a median of around 6.5 months before onset, with roughly 68% sensitivity and about 72% specificity. A 13 V-J signature model separated ophthalmopathy from stable hyperthyroidism, with about 88% sensitivity and roughly 82% specificity in cross-validation and 80%/75% in testing.

There are many counts of this clonotype. Its antigen is not yet known. Nothing much larger sits one base from this clone, and base qualities are not available. The TCR beta CDR3 regions were amplified from the RNA transcripts. The TCR CDR3 was subjected to a first round of RT-PCR using the HTBI primer set and the Qiagen OneStep RT-PCR kit. Libraries were constructed in a second round of multiplex PCR, after which size selection and purification were performed. Paired-end sequencing of the libraries was performed with 100 bp reads on an Illumina HiSeq2000. On the authors' methods: Raw data were processed with SOAPnuke, discarding reads with adapters, uncalled bases, mean Phred below 15, or no exact constant-primer or identifier match. COPE v1.2.5 was used to merge high-quality paired reads, and clonotypes were defined as unique nucleotide sequences. MiTCR v1.1 was used to align the clonotypes against IMGT TRBV, TRBD and TRBJ reference segments. The analysis was restricted to V-J combinations with a frequency above 0.0001, which together covered 99.2% of the repertoires. A TCS score was defined as the ratio of F50 (clonal expansion) to E x V (chaos), with BLOSUM62-based TCRdist applied between CDR3 peptides within each V-J. Welch's t-statistics and random forest reduced fewer than 550 V-J features to 10 to 15, which were used in a naive Bayes classifier (R e1071). The public reads were reprocessed in TCRdb via fastp at Q25 and MiXCR, keeping in-frame beta chains. Identical CDR3 protein sequences are pooled into one entry, listed with their most common genes and DNA. In this record, the V and J calls reflect TCRdb's handling and not the investigators' own analysis. The sample table records 300,000 or so distinct CDR3 sequences; over 15% of these occur just once. The ten largest clones take up over 45% of the sample.

Ophthalmopathy patients had moderately to severely active disease, Clinical Activity Score of at least 3, NOSPECS grade of at least 4, and duration under 3 months. Patients with uncontrolled infections, other autoimmune diseases, pregnancy or lactation were excluded. Clinical symptoms, serum thyroxine and TRAb, thyroid ultrasound, and orbital computed tomography formed the basis for the diagnoses. PBMCs were isolated from more than 8 ml of fresh peripheral blood by Ficoll-Paque density gradient centrifugation. Total RNA was extracted with Trizol reagent, and quality was checked on an Agilent 2100 Bioanalyzer. Sequencing was performed on blood. The receptor was isolated from a woman in her fifties or sixties with Graves' ophthalmopathy.

The CDR3 reads as follows: CASSVTPYEQYF. The DNA sequence follows: TGTGCCAGCAGTGTAACCCCCTACGAGCAGTACTTC. The chain is assembled from TRBV2 and TRBJ2-7, with the D gene not confidently named. CDR1 and CDR2 were assigned from the germline V gene as SNHLY and FYNNEI. The junction carries 6 bases between V and J, which are trimmed by 4 bases and 2 bases respectively. Inclusive of the bounding cysteine and phenylalanine, the CDR3 is 12 residues long. Only the CDR3 DNA is retained, 36 bases long and in frame from the first base.